This TCR beta chain was recovered during a study of T cell responses to AZD1222 COVID-19 vaccine (dated by TCRdb to about 2021). In the study overall: AZD1222 recipients given second doses at about 4 weeks or at about 12 weeks were pooled, since spike-specific TCR depth and breadth were not found to differ between the two schedules. A total of approximately 240 trial participants underwent TCR sequencing, of whom nearly 210 received two doses of AZD1222 and some 25 received two doses of the MenACWY control vaccine. Trial participants were enrolled by age into 18-55, 56-69 and 70-plus year subgroups, with around 140, 26 and 57 TCR-sequenced participants respectively. Beyond this particular receptor, the publication reports: No day 14 peak-response samples were available, so repertoires were characterized only after the peak T cell response. Spike-specific TCR breadth and depth rose significantly after two AZD1222 doses compared with day 0 and with MenACWY recipients. Vaccine-associated CD4 TCRs spanned the whole spike protein, with dominant responses in regions 160-218 and 743-854. Participants were mostly white British and included more females than males, and it was suggested by the authors that clonal diversity may have been underestimated. Reportedly, close to half of the unique spike-specific TCRs recognized epitopes lying outside the regions that are mutated in the B.1.351 and B.1.1.7 variants. Conclusions about previously exposed vaccinees were limited because only six AZD1222 recipients were SARS-CoV-2 seropositive at baseline. In the small 56-69-year group, the increase in depth fell short of significance, most likely because of low power.

The time point label, as the study defines it: baseline before first vaccination. Samples from vaccinated people were obtained from the UK trials COV001 and COV002, which included a single-blind randomized controlled phase 2/3 trial of AZD1222 (ChAdOx1 nCoV-19) in healthy adults. Trial participant PBMC samples were collected at day 0 and day 28 after the second dose for TCRbeta chain sequencing. The CDR3 regions of human TCRbeta chains were analyzed by immunosequencing. The source study handled its data this way. Repertoire TCRs were checked for matches against a reference library of SARS-CoV-2-specific TCRs that had been generated using the MIRA antigen-specificity platform. Breadth meant the fraction of unique TCRs that were SARS-CoV-2-associated, whereas depth meant the fraction of total T cells that were SARS-CoV-2-associated. Using the MIRA data, every spike-specific TCR was mapped to the spike region that the TCR reacted to and assigned to either a CD4 or a CD8 class. Log10-transformed breadth and depth values were compared by one-way ANOVA with Sidak's multiple comparisons tests. Drawn from immuneACCESS, this table holds only the in-frame rearrangements with V and J called that TCRdb kept. Clones are partly lost; checked studies trace under half to an unresolved V gene and leave the rest unexplained. V and J calls and clone size come straight from that table; D and trimming were deduced from the DNA. The sample has 90,000 to 100,000 clones on record, roughly 91% of them singletons. Of the sample, roughly 7.7% is held by the ten largest clones.

Trimming removed 2 bases from V and 3 bases from J, leaving 8 bases between the germline ends. The germline V gene (reference sequence) provides CDR1 MNHEY and CDR2 SMNVEV. From its cysteine to its phenylalanine, the CDR3 spans 13 amino acids. The DNA shown is the 39-base CDR3, in frame from base 1. About this clone itself: Its antigen is not yet known. No quality values exist for individual bases; no much larger clone is one base distant.

This sample comprised peripheral blood, obtained on day 0 of AZD1222 vaccination. The sequence links TRBV27 to TRBJ2-7; perhaps TRBD1 is the D gene, with 6 bases matching. The receptor was isolated from an adult in good health. The sequenced DNA is TGTGCCAGCAGTTTAGGACAGAACTACGAGCAGTACTTC. It codes for CASSLGQNYEQYF.